A selection of T cell receptor beta chains follows, all from one sample in a study of response to subunit inactivated influenza vaccine. TCRdb reprocessed the RT-PCR reads with MiXCR, giving one entry per CDR3 protein. The sample lists roughly 620,000 distinct CDR3 sequences, approximately 10% occurring once. The same data also contributed to another study, on T cells expressing NK-cell markers.

Sample: PBMCs from blood, taken on the day of vaccination. The receptors were gathered from a man aged 50 or older who received an inactivated influenza vaccine. The CDR3 runs from the conserved cysteine through the conserved F or W.

v_gene,j_gene,CDR3aa
TRBV20-1,TRBJ2-7,CSARDLQGAYEQYF
TRBV12-3/TRBV12-4,TRBJ2-2,CASSDAPGTGELFF
TRBV18,TRBJ2-7,CASSPPGQIYEQYF
TRBV6-1,TRBJ2-1,CASRAGTGGYNEQFF
TRBV15,TRBJ2-1,CATSRETSGYNEQFF
TRBV4-3,TRBJ1-4,CASSQDRGKLFF
TRBV21-1,TRBJ2-7,CASSKVRSWDEQYF
TRBV7-1,TRBJ2-7,CAMGPGLPCEQYF
TRBV6-1,TRBJ1-4,CASNRIPGDEKLFF
TRBV5-6,TRBJ1-3,CASSRDMASSGNTIYF
TRBV5-1,TRBJ2-7,CASSLRSAGGSEQYF
TRBV20-1,TRBJ1-3,CSVPSPGPGSGNTIYF
TRBV4-3,TRBJ2-3,CASSPHDPTDTQYF
TRBV4-2,TRBJ2-7,CASSPVAGGYEQYF
TRBV20-1,TRBJ2-3,CSARDGGSSTDTQYF
TRBV27,TRBJ1-5,CASSPGVRSNQPQHF
TRBV5-1,TRBJ2-5,CASSLGTGLQTQYF
TRBV10-3,TRBJ2-5,CAIKGREYQETQYF
TRBV10-3,TRBJ2-7,CAISGGLGTYEQYF
TRBV11-3,TRBJ2-1,CASSPTGTGLAEQFF
TRBV4-2,TRBJ2-7,CASSQDWTGLSYEQYF
TRBV19,TRBJ1-1,CASSRGQVLQFSTEAFF
TRBV4-3,TRBJ2-3,CASSPSGARTDTQYF
TRBV7-9,TRBJ2-1,CASSHYNEQFF
TRBV11-2,TRBJ2-5,CASSFLAGGRKETQYF
TRBV6-1,TRBJ2-7,CASSPGTGPFYEQYF
TRBV20-1,TRBJ2-2,CSARVGQATGELFF
TRBV12-3/TRBV12-4,TRBJ2-5,CASSGQQVQETQYF
TRBV5-1,TRBJ2-7,CASSLDGVASDEQYF
TRBV5-1,TRBJ2-1,CASSLPSGGYNEQFF
TRBV19,TRBJ2-7,CASSLGGLAGSYEQYF
TRBV20-1,TRBJ2-1,CSATRGALSNEQFF
TRBV3-1,TRBJ1-6,CASSQVGQGGYSPLHF
TRBV29-1,TRBJ2-7,CSVAGGAGPYEQYF
TRBV5-1,TRBJ1-1,CASSSGQPGSTEAFF
TRBV20-1,TRBJ2-7,CSARDPGSSYEQYF
TRBV28,TRBJ2-7,CASSFGLAGAYEQYF
TRBV7-9,TRBJ2-1,CASSLPEDEQFF
TRBV12-3/TRBV12-4,TRBJ2-2,CASSLGLGFTGELFF
TRBV4-2,TRBJ1-2,CASSQGGRVGAYGYTF
TRBV18,TRBJ2-1,CASSTSGRQFF
TRBV12-3/TRBV12-4,TRBJ2-1,CASSSHEQVNEQFF
TRBV4-3,TRBJ2-4,CASSQDPSGLAKNIQYF
TRBV13,TRBJ2-2,CASEGQPNTGELFF
TRBV15,TRBJ2-2,CATSRGGGNTGELFF
TRBV10-3,TRBJ1-2,CAISEVFTGAYGYTF
TRBV9,TRBJ2-1,CASSHGTKSRDEQFF
TRBV28,TRBJ2-7,CASSLGSGFRLAGGYEQYF
TRBV6-5,TRBJ1-2,CASSYLRGGGYTF
TRBV5-5,TRBJ2-3,CASSLDGIYTDTQYF
TRBV10-3,TRBJ2-3,CAISGVGTSGHTDTQYF
TRBV4-1,TRBJ2-7,CASSQDIRSYEQYF
TRBV24-1,TRBJ2-3,CATSDGGLAGLWNTDTQYF
TRBV11-2,TRBJ2-5,CASSLDQSAAETQYF
TRBV12-3/TRBV12-4,TRBJ2-7,CASSTGGVGYEQYF
TRBV7-2,TRBJ2-1,CASSFSTDEQFF
TRBV28,TRBJ2-7,CASRDRVLTYEQYF
TRBV6-1,TRBJ1-1,CASRRDSATEAFF
TRBV14,TRBJ2-3,CASSQLAGESTDTQYF
TRBV15,TRBJ2-3,CATSPGTSGGFDTQYF